One and the same sample provided the 23 T cell receptor beta chains below, sequenced in a study of memory CD4+ T cells and cytomegalovirus serostatus. Single viable CD3+CD4+CD8-CD45RO+ cells were sorted as the memory CD4+ T cells. Generated by immunoSEQ multiplex PCR, the TCRdb table keeps only in-frame clones and is missing some. The sample has about 48,000 clones, about three quarters seen once. The sample consisted of memory CD4+ T cells from blood. The receptor set was obtained from an adult in good health and CMV-seronegative.

This clone was observed once. The V and J genes are TRBV18 and TRBJ2-7; TRBD1 matches at 10 bases. The V gene's germline CDR1 is KGHSH and CDR2 LQKENI. V lost 3 bases and J lost 5; bases outside the gene matches: 7. The CDR3 loop spans 15 amino acids. CDR3 loop: CASSPLGQGNHEQYF. The CDR3 coding sequence is TGTGCCAGCTCACCGCTGGGACAGGGGAACCACGAGCAGTACTTC.

This clone has only one observation. This chain uses TRBV7-2 with TRBJ1-1, with D perhaps TRBD1 (5 bases). With 2 bases removed from V and 5 bases from J, the gap between germline ends came to 12 bases. The germline V gene has CDR1 SGHTA and CDR2 FQGNSA. CDR3 length: 14 amino acids. Here the CDR3 reads CASSLKGRGTEAFF. Here the CDR3 DNA reads TGTGCCAGCAGCTTAAAGGGGCGTGGGACTGAAGCTTTCTTT.

The rearrangement uses TRBV5-4 and TRBJ1-1, with 7 positions matching TRBD1. With V trimmed by 4 bases and J by 5 bases, 11 bases remained unmatched. In germline, CDR1 is SGHNT, CDR2 YYREEE (reference sequence). This CDR3 has 15 amino acids. The DNA for the CDR3 is TGTGCCAGCAGCCGTTCTGACAGGGCGGGGACTGAAGCTTTCTTT. It is translated as CASSRSDRAGTEAFF. The full variable domain, completed using reference TRBV5-4 and TRBJ1-1, is ETGVTQSPTHLIKTRGQQVTLRCSSQSGHNTVSWYQQALGQGPQFIFQYYREEENGRGNFPPRFSGLQFPNYSSELNVNALELDDSALYLCASSRSDRAGTEAFFGQGTRLTVV.

The chain recombines TRBV5-6 with TRBJ2-7; unclear D gene. The CDR3 is 14 residues long. V dropped 4 bases and J dropped 6 bases, with 17 bases sitting between them. From germline, CDR1 is SGHDT and CDR2 YYEEEE. This chain's CDR3 is CASSPYSDAREQYF. The DNA of the CDR3 is TGTGCCAGCAGCCCCTACTCGGACGCTCGCGAGCAGTACTTC.

Worth noting for this clone: The sample carries other DNA sequences with the same CDR3. The chain has TRBV11-2 and TRBJ1-2; D remains ambiguous. Germline loops: CDR1 SGHAT, CDR2 FQNNGV. The V end lost 5 bases, the J end lost 4 bases, and 14 bases lay between the germline ends. The CDR3 contains 14 residues. The CDR3 spells CASSGSLLSYGYTF. The CDR3 nucleotides are TGTGCCAGCAGCGGCTCACTCTTGAGCTATGGCTACACCTTC.

The rearrangement uses TRBV6-5 and TRBJ1-1; no firm D call. This CDR3 contains 11 residues. CDR1 is MNHEY, CDR2 SVGAGI, per germline. The V end was cut by 6 bases, the J end by 5 bases, with 7 bases between. CDR3 nucleotide sequence: TGTGCCAGCAGCCCTCGGACTGAAGCTTTCTTT. It specifies CASSPRTEAFF.

This clone has just one count. The chain is built from TRBV11-2 and TRBJ2-7, with D unresolved. In germline, CDR1 is SGHAT, CDR2 FQNNGV. CDR3 length: 13 residues. Trimming shortened V by 5 bases and J by 6 bases, and 14 bases separated the two germline ends. CDR3 amino acids: CASSTLRGGEQYF. As DNA, the CDR3 is TGTGCCAGCAGCACCCTCCGAGGCGGCGAGCAGTACTTC.

The rearrangement uses TRBV7-9 and TRBJ1-5; the D is unclear. Germline values: CDR1 SEHNR, CDR2 FQNEAQ (reference sequence). The V gene lost 6 bases and the J gene lost 5 bases, with 8 bases spanning the gap. The CDR3 loop spans 12 amino acids. Here the CDR3 reads CASSRGDQPQHF. As DNA, the CDR3 is TGTGCCAGCAGTAGAGGAGATCAGCCCCAGCATTTT.

This clone was detected once. V gene TRBV6-5 combines with J gene TRBJ2-1, with TRBD2 matching over 7 bases. Germline V gene sequence: CDR1 MNHEY, CDR2 SVGAGI. The CDR3 totals 14 residues. Trimming took 0 bases from V and 7 from J; bases not matched to a gene: 3. CDR3 residues: CASSYSSGGNEQFF. CDR3 DNA sequence: TGTGCCAGCAGTTACTCGTCCGGGGGGAATGAGCAGTTCTTC.

The chain uses TRBV30 and TRBJ2-7; D is undetermined. Germline CDR1 reads GTSNPN; CDR2 reads SVGIG (reference sequence). The CDR3 contains 11 residues. V lost 0 bases to trimming and J lost 4 bases, with 4 bases between them. As DNA, the CDR3 is TGTGCCTGGAGTGTACAGTACGAGCAGTACTTC. Amino acid sequence: CAWSVQYEQYF.

This chain links TRBV2 with TRBJ1-2, with D perhaps TRBD1 (6 bases). Looked up from germline, CDR1 is SNHLY and CDR2 is FYNNEI. The germline V and J ends were trimmed by 4 bases and 2 bases, with 14 bases remaining between them. The CDR3 spans 15 residues. The CDR3 nucleotides read TGTGCCAGCAGTGCCCTGGCCGGGACAAACTATGGCTACACCTTC. Protein product: CASSALAGTNYGYTF.

This rearrangement joins TRBV25-1 to TRBJ2-3, with D possibly TRBD1 on 6 matching bases. The V gene's germline CDR1 is MGHDK and CDR2 SYGVNS. The V and J ends lost 7 bases and 4 bases respectively, with 12 bases between them. The CDR3 spans 13 residues. As DNA, the CDR3 is TGTGCCAGCATGCACAGGGTCGCAGATACGCAGTATTTT. This codes for CASMHRVADTQYF.

This clone was seen more than once but under ten times. CDR3 nucleotides: TGCGCCAGCAGCCGCGGGGGTAGAGACAATGAGCAGTTCTTC. It specifies CASSRGGRDNEQFF. This rearrangement joins TRBV4-1 to TRBJ2-1; TRBD2 aligns across 7 bases. The CDR3 covers 14 residues. V shed 4 bases, J shed 5 bases, and the junction held 5 bases outside the gene matches. The germline V gene encodes CDR1 MGHRA and CDR2 YSYEKL.

The chain carries TRBV5-5 and TRBJ2-3; D may be TRBD1 or TRBD2 (5 bases each). From germline, CDR1 is SGHKS and CDR2 YYEKEE (reference sequence). The V and J ends lost 7 bases and 2 bases respectively, with 20 bases between them. The CDR3 loop spans 16 amino acids. The CDR3 loop is CASGLGVAGNTDTQYF. CDR3 DNA sequence: TGTGCCAGCGGGTTGGGGGTAGCCGGTAACACAGATACGCAGTATTTT.

The chain uses TRBV5-4 and TRBJ2-2; D ambiguous. Germline CDR1 is SGHNT and CDR2 is YYREEE (reference sequence). V lost 2 bases and J 1 base, leaving 12 bases between the germline ends. The CDR3 is 16 amino acids. CDR3 bases: TGTGCCAGCAGCTTAAGTCAGTTAGGGAACACCGGGGAGCTGTTTTTT. Amino acid sequence: CASSLSQLGNTGELFF.

The rearrangement links TRBV5-1 to TRBJ1-2, with D unresolved. V was shortened by 4 bases and J by 4 bases, with 11 bases between the two germline ends. CDR3 length equals 13 residues. Germline V gene sequence: CDR1 SGHRS, CDR2 YFSETQ. The CDR3 loop reads CASSEGALYGYTF. DNA for the CDR3: TGCGCCAGCAGCGAAGGTGCTCTCTATGGCTACACCTTC.

The gene calls are TRBV19 and TRBJ1-1; D unresolved. The CDR3 is made up of 12 amino acids. Germline V gene data show CDR1 as LNHDA and CDR2 as SQIVND (reference sequence). V lost 5 bases, J lost 1 base, and 5 bases lay in between. CDR3 sequence reads: CASSPRNTEAFF. The CDR3 region has the DNA TGTGCCAGTAGTCCTAGGAACACTGAAGCTTTCTTT.

This clone is classed as medium-sized (0.01 to 0.1%). The V gene is TRBV2, the J gene TRBJ1-1; 8 bases are a match to TRBD1. CDR1 is SNHLY, CDR2 FYNNEI, per germline. V gave up 5 bases and J gave up 4 bases; unmatched junction bases: 6. The CDR3 extends over 14 amino acids. The CDR3 DNA follows: TGTGCCAGCAGTAGGACAGGGCAGCGCACTGAAGCTTTCTTT. Its protein product is CASSRTGQRTEAFF.

About this clone itself: Other nucleotide sequences in the sample specify the same CDR3. The rearrangement joins TRBV18 to TRBJ1-3, with 9 bases fitting TRBD1. Germline trimming cut 0 bases from V and 3 bases from J; bases unmatched to any gene: 6. The CDR3 consists of 17 residues. Germline CDR1 and CDR2: KGHSH and LQKENI. The CDR3 protein is CASSPPRTGAGGNTIYF. The CDR3 nucleotides are TGTGCCAGCTCACCACCCAGGACAGGGGCCGGTGGAAACACCATATATTTT.

The sample holds a few counts of this clone. The chain is built from TRBV9 and TRBJ1-5; no clear D. CDR1 is SGDLS and CDR2 is YYNGEE in the germline V gene. CDR3 length: 11 amino acids. Trimming left V 8 bases short and J 7 bases short, with 10 bases between. In nucleotides, the CDR3 is TGTGCCAGGCGATGTGGGCAGCCCCAGCATTTT. Translating gives CARRCGQPQHF.

This rearrangement joins TRBV27 to TRBJ2-1; D may correspond to TRBD1 or TRBD2 (5 bases each). CDR1 is MNHEY and CDR2 is SMNVEV in the germline V gene (reference sequence). The ends were cut back, 1 base at V and 0 bases at J, with 7 bases in the middle. The CDR3 runs to 15 residues. CDR3 sequence (DNA): TGTGCCAGCAGTTTATGGGGGAGCTCCTACAATGAGCAGTTCTTC. It is translated as CASSLWGSSYNEQFF.

The chain joins TRBV6-1 to TRBJ2-7; 8 positions agree with TRBD2. CDR3 length: 14 amino acids. Germline CDR1 is MNHNS and CDR2 is SASEGT. Trimming cost V 6 bases and J 2 bases; bases outside gene matches: 6. CDR3 protein: CASSLSGDTYEQYF. As DNA, the CDR3 is TGTGCCAGCAGCCTTAGCGGGGATACCTACGAGCAGTACTTC.

The rearrangement joins TRBV6-6 to TRBJ2-1; possibly TRBD1 or TRBD2 for D (5 bases each). The CDR3 is made up of 15 amino acids. Per germline, CDR1 MNHNY and CDR2 SVGAGI (reference sequence). Deletions cut 5 bases from V and 0 bases from J, with 11 bases between. The CDR3 protein is CASSPQGPSYNEQFF. The CDR3 DNA reads as TGTGCCAGCAGTCCCCAGGGACCCTCCTACAATGAGCAGTTCTTC.